The present T cell receptor beta chain was sequenced within a study of CD8 T cells in ankylosing spondylitis. The length of the CDR3 is 16 residues. V lost 5 bases and J lost 5; bases outside the gene matches: 14. Generation of TCR beta libraries employed quantitative 5'-RACE incorporating molecular barcodes. Each CDR3 protein gets one entry after TCRdb re-called the 5' RACE reads with MiXCR. Of approximately 350,000 distinct CDR3 sequences listed, approximately 22% are singletons. This clonotype was seen a handful of times. Its antigen is undetermined. Overall study findings and caveats: Certain motif variants had earlier appeared in reactive arthritis synovial fluid and blood.

This clonotype originated in a male donor with ankylosing spondylitis or in good health (not recorded which). The sequenced sample was blood, either unsorted or a sorted T cell fraction (not recorded which). V usage is TRBV12-3 or TRBV12-4 and J usage is TRBJ2-5; 7 bases match TRBD1. The CDR3 DNA sequence: TGTGCCAGCAGTCGAACAGGGGTTGGTCCATGGGAGACCCAGTACTTC. Translated: CASSRTGVGPWETQYF.